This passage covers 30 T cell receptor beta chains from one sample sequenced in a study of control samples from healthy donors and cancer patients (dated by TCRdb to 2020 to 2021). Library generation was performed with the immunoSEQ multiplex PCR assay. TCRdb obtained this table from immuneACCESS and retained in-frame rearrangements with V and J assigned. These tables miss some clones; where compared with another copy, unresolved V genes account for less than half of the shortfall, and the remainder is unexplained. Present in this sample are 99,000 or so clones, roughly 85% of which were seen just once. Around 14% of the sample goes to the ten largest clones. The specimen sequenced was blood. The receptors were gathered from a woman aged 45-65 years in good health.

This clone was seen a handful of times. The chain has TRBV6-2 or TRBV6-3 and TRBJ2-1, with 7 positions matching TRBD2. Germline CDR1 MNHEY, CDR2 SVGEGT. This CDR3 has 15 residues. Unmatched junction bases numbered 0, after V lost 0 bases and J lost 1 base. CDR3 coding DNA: TGTGCCAGCAGTTACTCGGGACTATCCTACAATGAGCAGTTCTTC. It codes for CASSYSGLSYNEQFF.

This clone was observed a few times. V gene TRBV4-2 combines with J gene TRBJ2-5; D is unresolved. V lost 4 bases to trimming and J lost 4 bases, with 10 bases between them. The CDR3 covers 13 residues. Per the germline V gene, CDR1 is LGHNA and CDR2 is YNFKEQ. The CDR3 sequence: CASSRDLVETQYF. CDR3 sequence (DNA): TGTGCCAGCAGCCGTGATTTGGTAGAGACCCAGTACTTC.

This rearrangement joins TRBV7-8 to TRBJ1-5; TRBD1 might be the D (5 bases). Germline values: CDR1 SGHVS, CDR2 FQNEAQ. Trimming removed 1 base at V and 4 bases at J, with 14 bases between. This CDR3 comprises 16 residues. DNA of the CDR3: TGTGCCAGCAGCTTAGATCTGGGGACGGAAAATCAGCCCCAGCATTTT. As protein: CASSLDLGTENQPQHF. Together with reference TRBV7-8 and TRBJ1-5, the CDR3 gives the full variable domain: GAGVSQSPRYKVAKRGQDVALRCDPISGHVSLFWYQQALGQGPEFLTYFQNEAQLDKSGLPSDRFFAERPEGSVSTLKIQRTQQEDSAVYLCASSLDLGTENQPQHFGDGTRLSIL.

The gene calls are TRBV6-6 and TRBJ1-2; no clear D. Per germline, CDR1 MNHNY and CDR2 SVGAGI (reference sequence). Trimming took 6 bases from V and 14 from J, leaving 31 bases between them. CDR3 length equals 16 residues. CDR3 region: CASSGRASPMAGLKTF. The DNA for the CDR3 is TGTGCCAGCAGCGGACGGGCCTCCCCTATGGCTGGACTGAAAACCTTC.

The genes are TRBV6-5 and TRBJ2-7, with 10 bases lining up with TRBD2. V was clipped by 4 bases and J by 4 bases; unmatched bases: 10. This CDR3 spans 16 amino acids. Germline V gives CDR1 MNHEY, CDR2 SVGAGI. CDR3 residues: CASSWGPASGGYEQYF. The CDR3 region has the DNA TGTGCCAGCAGTTGGGGGCCGGCTAGCGGGGGTTACGAGCAGTACTTC.

CDR3 sequence reads: CASSQRWDRVGAYEQYF. In nucleotides, the CDR3 is TGTGCCAGCAGCCAGCGGTGGGACAGGGTGGGGGCCTACGAGCAGTACTTC. The chain links TRBV3-1 (or the pseudogene TRBV3-2) to TRBJ2-7; 9 nucleotides line up with TRBD1. V shed 3 bases and J 2 bases; nucleotides not matched to a gene: 11. Germline CDR1 and CDR2: LGHDT and YNNKEL (reference sequence). CDR3 length: 17 amino acids.

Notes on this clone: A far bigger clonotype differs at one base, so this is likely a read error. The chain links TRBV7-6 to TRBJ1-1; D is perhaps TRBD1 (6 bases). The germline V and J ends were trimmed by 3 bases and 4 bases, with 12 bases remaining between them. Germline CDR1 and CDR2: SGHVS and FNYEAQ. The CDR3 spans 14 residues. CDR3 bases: TGTGCCAGCAGCTTCGCGGGAGGGGGCACTGAAGCTTTCTTT. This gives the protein CASSFAGGGTEAFF.

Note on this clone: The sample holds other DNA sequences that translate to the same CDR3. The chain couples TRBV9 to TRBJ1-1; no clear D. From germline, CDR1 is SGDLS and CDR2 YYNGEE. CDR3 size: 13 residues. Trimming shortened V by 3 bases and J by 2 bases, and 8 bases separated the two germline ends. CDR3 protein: CASSAQTNTEAFF. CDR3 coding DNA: TGTGCCAGCAGCGCACAGACAAACACTGAAGCTTTCTTT.

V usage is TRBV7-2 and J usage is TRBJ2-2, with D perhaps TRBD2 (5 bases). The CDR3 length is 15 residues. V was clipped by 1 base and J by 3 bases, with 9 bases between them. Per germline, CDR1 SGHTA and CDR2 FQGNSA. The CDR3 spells CASSLGTPHTGELFF. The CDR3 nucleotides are TGTGCCAGCAGCTTAGGGACTCCCCACACCGGGGAGCTGTTTTTT. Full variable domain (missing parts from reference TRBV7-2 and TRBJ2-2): GAGVSQSPSNKVTEKGKDVELRCDPISGHTALYWYRQSLGQGLEFLIYFQGNSAPDKSGLPSDRFSAERTGGSVSTLTIQRTQQEDSAVYLCASSLGTPHTGELFFGEGSRLTVL.

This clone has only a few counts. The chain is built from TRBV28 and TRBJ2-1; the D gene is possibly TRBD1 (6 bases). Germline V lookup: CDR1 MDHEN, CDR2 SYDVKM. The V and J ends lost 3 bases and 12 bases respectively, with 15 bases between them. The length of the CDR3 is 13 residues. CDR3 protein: CASSLGALQMQFF. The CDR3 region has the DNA TGTGCCAGCAGTTTGGGGGCCCTACAGATGCAGTTCTTC.

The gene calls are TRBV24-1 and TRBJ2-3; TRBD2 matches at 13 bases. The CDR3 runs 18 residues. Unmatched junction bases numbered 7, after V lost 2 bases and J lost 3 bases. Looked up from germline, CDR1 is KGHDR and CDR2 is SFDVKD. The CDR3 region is CATSDSLGLAGRTDTQYF. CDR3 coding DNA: TGTGCCACCAGTGATTCATTGGGACTAGCGGGGAGAACAGATACGCAGTATTTT.

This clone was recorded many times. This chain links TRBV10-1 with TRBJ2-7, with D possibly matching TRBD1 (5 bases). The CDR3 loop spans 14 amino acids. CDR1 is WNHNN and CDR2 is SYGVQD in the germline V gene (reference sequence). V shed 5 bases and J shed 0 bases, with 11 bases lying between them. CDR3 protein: CASSTGHRSYEQYF. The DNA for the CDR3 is TGCGCCAGCAGTACTGGACACCGCTCCTACGAGCAGTACTTC.

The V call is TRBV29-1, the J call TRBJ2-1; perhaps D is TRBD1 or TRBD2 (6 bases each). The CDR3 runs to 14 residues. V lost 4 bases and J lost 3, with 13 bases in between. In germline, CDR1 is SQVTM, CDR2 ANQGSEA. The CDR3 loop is CSVVEGDHYNEQFF. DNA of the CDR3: TGCAGCGTTGTGGAGGGGGACCACTACAATGAGCAGTTCTTC.

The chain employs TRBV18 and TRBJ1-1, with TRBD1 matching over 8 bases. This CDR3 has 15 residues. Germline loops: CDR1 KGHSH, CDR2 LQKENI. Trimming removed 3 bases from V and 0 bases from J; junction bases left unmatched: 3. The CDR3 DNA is TGTGCCAGCTCACCCAGGGACAGGATGAACACTGAAGCTTTCTTT. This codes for CASSPRDRMNTEAFF.

CDR3 nucleotide sequence: TGCGCCAGCAGCCTGGAAGGAGGGGTCTCTGGAAACACCATATATTTT. It yields the protein CASSLEGGVSGNTIYF. The chain carries TRBV5-1 and TRBJ1-3; perhaps TRBD1 as D (5 bases). CDR1 and CDR2 from the germline V gene are SGHRS and YFSETQ. Trimming cost V 4 bases and J 0 bases, with 14 bases left between them. CDR3 size: 16 residues.

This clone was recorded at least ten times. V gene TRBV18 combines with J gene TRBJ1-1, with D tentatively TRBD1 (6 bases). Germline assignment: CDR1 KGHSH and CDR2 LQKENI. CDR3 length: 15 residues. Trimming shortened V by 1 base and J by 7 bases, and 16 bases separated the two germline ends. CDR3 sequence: CASSPQGSGDNEAFF. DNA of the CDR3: TGTGCCAGCTCACCACAGGGCTCAGGGGATAATGAAGCTTTCTTT.

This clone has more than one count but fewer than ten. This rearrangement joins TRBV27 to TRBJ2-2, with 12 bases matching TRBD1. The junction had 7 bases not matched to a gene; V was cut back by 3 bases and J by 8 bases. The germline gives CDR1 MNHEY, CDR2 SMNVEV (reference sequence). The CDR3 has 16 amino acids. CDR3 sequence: CASSFAGTGGKGELFF. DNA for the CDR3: TGTGCCAGCAGTTTTGCCGGGACAGGGGGCAAGGGGGAGCTGTTTTTT.

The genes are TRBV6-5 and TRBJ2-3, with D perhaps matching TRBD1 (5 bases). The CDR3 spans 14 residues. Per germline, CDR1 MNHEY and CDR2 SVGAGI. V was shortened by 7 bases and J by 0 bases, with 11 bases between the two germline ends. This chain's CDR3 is CASIGHTSTDTQYF. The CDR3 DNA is TGTGCCAGCATCGGACACACTAGCACAGATACGCAGTATTTT.

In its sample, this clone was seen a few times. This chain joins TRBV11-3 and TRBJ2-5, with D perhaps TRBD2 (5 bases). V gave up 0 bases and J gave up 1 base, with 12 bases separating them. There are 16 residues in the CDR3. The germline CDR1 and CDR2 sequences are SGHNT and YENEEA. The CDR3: CASSLDQLGGQETQYF. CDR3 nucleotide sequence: TGTGCCAGCAGCTTAGACCAATTAGGAGGCCAAGAGACCCAGTACTTC.

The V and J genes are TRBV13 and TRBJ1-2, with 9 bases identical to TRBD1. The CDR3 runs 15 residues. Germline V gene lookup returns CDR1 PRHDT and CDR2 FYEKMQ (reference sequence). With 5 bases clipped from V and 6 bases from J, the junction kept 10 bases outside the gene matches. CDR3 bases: TGTGCCAGCAGCCCCGGGACAGGGTCGTGGAATGGCTACACCTTC. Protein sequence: CASSPGTGSWNGYTF.

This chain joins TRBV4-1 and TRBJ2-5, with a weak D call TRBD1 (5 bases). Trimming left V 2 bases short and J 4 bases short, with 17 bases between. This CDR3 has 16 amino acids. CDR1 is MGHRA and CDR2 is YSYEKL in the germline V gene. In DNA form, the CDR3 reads TGCGCCAGCAGCCAACCGCGCCAGGGCGGTCCAGAGACCCAGTACTTC. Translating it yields CASSQPRQGGPETQYF.

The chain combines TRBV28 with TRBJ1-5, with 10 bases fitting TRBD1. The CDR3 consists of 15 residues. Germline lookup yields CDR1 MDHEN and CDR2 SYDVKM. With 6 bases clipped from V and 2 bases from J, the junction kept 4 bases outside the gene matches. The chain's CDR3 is CASRGTGAGNQPQHF. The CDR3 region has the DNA TGTGCCAGCAGAGGGACAGGGGCCGGCAATCAGCCCCAGCATTTT. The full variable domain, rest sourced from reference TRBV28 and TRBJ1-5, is DVKVTQSSRYLVKRTGEKVFLECVQDMDHENMFWYRQDPGLGLRLIYFSYDVKMKEKGDIPEGYSVSREKKERFSLILESASTNQTSMYLCASRGTGAGNQPQHFGDGTRLSIL.

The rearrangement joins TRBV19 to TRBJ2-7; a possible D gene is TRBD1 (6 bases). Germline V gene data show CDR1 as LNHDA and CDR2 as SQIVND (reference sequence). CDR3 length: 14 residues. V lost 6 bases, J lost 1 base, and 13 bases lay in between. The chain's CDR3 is CASRRQVSSYEQYF. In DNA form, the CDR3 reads TGTGCCAGTAGACGACAGGTTAGTTCCTACGAGCAGTACTTC. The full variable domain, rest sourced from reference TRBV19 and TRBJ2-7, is DGGITQSPKYLFRKEGQNVTLSCEQNLNHDAMYWYRQDPGQGLRLIYYSQIVNDFQKGDIAEGYSVSREKKESFPLTVTSAQKNPTAFYLCASRRQVSSYEQYFGPGTRLTVT.

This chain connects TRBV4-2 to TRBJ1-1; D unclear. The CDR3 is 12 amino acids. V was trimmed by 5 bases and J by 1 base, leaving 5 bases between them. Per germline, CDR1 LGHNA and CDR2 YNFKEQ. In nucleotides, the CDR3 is TGTGCCAGCAGCAACCCGAACACTGAAGCTTTCTTT. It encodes CASSNPNTEAFF.

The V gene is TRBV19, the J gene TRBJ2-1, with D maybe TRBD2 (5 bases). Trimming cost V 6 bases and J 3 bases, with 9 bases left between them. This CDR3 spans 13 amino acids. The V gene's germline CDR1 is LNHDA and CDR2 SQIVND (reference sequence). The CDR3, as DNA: TGTGCCAGTAGCACTAGGCTCTACAATGAGCAGTTCTTC. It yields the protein CASSTRLYNEQFF.

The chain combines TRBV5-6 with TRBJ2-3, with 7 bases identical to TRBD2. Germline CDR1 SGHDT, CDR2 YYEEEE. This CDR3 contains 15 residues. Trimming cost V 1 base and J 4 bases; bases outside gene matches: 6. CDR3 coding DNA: TGTGCCAGCAGCTTGAGGGCTAGCGGACCAGATACGCAGTATTTT. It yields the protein CASSLRASGPDTQYF.

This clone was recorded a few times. CDR3 sequence: CASSPRPLQETQYF. The DNA of the CDR3 is TGTGCCAGCAGCCCCCGTCCTCTCCAAGAGACCCAGTACTTC. The rearrangement joins TRBV11-3 to TRBJ2-5; D remains ambiguous. The CDR3 extends over 14 amino acids. Germline V lookup: CDR1 SGHNT, CDR2 YENEEA. Trimming cost V 5 bases and J 1 base, with 11 bases left between them.

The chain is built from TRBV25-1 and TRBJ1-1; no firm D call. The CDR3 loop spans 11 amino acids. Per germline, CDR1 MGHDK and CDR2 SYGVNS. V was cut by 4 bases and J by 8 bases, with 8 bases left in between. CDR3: CASSGTREAFF. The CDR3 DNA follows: TGTGCCAGCAGTGGGACTCGGGAAGCTTTCTTT.

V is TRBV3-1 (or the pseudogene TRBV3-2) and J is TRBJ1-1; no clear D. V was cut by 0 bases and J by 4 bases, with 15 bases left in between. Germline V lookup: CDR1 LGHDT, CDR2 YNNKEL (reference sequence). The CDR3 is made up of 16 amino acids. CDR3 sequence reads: CASSQDMGQGFTEAFF. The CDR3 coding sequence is TGTGCCAGCAGCCAAGATATGGGCCAAGGATTCACTGAAGCTTTCTTT.

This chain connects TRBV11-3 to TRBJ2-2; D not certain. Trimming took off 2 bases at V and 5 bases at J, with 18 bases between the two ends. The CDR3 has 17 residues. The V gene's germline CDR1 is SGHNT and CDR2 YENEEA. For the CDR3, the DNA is TGTGCCAGCAGCTTAAAAGCCCCCAGCGTACGGACCGGGGAGCTGTTTTTT. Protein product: CASSLKAPSVRTGELFF.